The text below deals with one T cell receptor beta chain. This sample is part of a study of blood T cell repertoires in COVID-19. For the study at large: Samples of COVID-19 (acute and convalescent) were obtained from the United States, Italy and Spain. T cells, B-cell-depleted T cells, or PBMCs supplied cDNA or gDNA.

Germline V CDR1 and CDR2: MRHNA, SNTAGT. V lost 0 bases and J 7 bases, leaving 16 bases between the germline ends. This CDR3 comprises 16 residues. Participant reports of clinical history set cohort assignment. In the authors' methods: From reference gene primer amplification, estimates of nucleated cell counts were derived. The table came from immunoSEQ multiplex PCR; TCRdb's copy has only in-frame clones and leaves some out. V and J calls and clone size are given by that table; D and trimming were obtained from the DNA. The sample carries 200,000 to 300,000 clones, 87% recorded once. The chain employs TRBV6-4 and TRBJ1-5; tentative D call: TRBD1 (5 bases). Sequenced input: PBMCs or T cells enriched from blood (not recorded which). This clonotype was obtained from a woman in her thirties with acute COVID-19. The CDR3 region is CASSDSNQGLGQPQHF. The CDR3 coding sequence is TGTGCCAGCAGTGACTCTAACCAGGGCTTGGGACAGCCCCAGCATTTT.